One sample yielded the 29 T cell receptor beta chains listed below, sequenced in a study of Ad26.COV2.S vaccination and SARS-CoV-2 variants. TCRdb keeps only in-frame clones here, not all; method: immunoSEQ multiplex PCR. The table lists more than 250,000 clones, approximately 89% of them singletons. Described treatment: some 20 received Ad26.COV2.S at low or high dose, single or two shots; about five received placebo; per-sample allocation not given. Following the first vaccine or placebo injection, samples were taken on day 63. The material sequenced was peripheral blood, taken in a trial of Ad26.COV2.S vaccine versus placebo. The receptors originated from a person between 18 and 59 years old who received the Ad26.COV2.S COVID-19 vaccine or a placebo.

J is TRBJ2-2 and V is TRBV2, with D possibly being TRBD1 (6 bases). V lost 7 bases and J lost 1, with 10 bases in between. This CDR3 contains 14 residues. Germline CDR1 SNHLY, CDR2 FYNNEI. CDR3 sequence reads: CASMETGNTGELFF. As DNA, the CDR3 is TGTGCCAGCATGGAGACAGGGAACACCGGGGAGCTGTTTTTT.

The CDR3 bases are TGTGCCAGTAGTATAGAGACAGGGCGCTTCTCCTACAATGAGCAGTTCTTC. Translating it yields CASSIETGRFSYNEQFF. The chain links TRBV19 to TRBJ2-1, with 7 bases that match TRBD1. Germline-derived CDR1 and CDR2 are LNHDA and SQIVND (reference sequence). The CDR3 has 17 amino acids. Germline trimming cut 0 bases from V and 0 bases from J; bases unmatched to any gene: 5.

CDR3 in DNA: TGTGCCAGCAGCCAAGCGGGAGGGAAGAACACTGAAGCTTTCTTT. Translating it yields CASSQAGGKNTEAFF. The chain joins TRBV3-1 (or the pseudogene TRBV3-2) to TRBJ1-1, with unresolved D. V was shortened by 1 base and J by 1 base, with 10 bases between the two germline ends. The CDR3 extends over 15 amino acids. The germline CDR1 and CDR2 sequences are LGHDT and YNNKEL (reference sequence).

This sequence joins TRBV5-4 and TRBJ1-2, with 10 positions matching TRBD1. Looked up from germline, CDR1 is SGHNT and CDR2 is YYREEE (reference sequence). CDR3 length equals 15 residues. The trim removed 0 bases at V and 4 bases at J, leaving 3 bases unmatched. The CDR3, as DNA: TGTGCCAGCAGCTTGGAGACAGGGGGCTTCTATGGCTACACCTTC. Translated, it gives CASSLETGGFYGYTF.

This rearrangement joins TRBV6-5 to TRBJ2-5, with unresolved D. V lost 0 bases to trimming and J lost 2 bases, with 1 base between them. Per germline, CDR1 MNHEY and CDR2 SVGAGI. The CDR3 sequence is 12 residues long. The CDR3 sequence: CASSYSQETQYF. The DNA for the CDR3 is TGTGCCAGCAGTTACTCGCAAGAGACCCAGTACTTC.

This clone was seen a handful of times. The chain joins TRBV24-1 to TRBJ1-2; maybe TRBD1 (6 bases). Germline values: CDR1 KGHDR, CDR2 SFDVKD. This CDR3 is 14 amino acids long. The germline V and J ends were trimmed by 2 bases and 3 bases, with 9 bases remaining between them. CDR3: CATSDYRVDYGYTF. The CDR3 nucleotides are TGTGCCACCAGTGATTACAGGGTGGACTATGGCTACACCTTC.

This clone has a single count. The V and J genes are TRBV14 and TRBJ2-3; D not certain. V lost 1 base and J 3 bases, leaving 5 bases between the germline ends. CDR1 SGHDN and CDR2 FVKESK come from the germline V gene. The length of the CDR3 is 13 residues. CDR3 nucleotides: TGTGCCAGCAGCCAAGTTAATACAGATACGCAGTATTTT. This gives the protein CASSQVNTDTQYF.

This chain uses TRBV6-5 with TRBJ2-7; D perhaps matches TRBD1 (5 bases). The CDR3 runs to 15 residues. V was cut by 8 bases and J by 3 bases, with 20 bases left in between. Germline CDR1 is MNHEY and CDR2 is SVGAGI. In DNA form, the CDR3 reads TGTGCCAGCCTCAGGGTCCCCCTAGGTTTCTACGAGCAGTACTTC. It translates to CASLRVPLGFYEQYF.

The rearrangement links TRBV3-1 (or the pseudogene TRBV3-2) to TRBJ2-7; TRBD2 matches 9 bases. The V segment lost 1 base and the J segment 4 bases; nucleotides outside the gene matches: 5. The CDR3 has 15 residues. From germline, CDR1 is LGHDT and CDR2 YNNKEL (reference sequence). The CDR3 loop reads CASSQGGRAAYEQYF. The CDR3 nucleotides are TGTGCCAGCAGCCAAGGCGGGAGGGCCGCGTACGAGCAGTACTTC.

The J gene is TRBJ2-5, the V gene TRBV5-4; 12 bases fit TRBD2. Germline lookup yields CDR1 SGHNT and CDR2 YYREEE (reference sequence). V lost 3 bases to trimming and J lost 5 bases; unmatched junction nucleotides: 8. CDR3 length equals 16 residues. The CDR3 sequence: CASSSSGGASWETQYF. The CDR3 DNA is TGTGCCAGCAGCTCTAGCGGGGGGGCGTCATGGGAGACCCAGTACTTC.

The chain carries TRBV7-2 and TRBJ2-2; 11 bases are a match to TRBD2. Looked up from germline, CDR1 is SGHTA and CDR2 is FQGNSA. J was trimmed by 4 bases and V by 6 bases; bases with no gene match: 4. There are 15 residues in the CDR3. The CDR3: CASSSGGAATGELFF. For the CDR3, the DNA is TGTGCCAGCAGTAGCGGGGGGGCCGCCACCGGGGAGCTGTTTTTT.

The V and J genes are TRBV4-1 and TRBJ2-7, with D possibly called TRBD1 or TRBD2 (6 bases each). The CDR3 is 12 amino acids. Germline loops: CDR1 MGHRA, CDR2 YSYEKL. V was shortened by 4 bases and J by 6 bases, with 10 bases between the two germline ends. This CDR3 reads CASSLRGAEQYF. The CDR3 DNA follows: TGCGCCAGCAGCCTTAGGGGGGCCGAGCAGTACTTC.

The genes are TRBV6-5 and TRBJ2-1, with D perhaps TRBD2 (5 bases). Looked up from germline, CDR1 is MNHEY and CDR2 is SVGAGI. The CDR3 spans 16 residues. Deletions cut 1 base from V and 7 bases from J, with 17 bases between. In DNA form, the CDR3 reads TGTGCCAGCAGTTACTTTCTTACCCCCGGAGGTAATGAGCAGTTCTTC. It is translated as CASSYFLTPGGNEQFF.

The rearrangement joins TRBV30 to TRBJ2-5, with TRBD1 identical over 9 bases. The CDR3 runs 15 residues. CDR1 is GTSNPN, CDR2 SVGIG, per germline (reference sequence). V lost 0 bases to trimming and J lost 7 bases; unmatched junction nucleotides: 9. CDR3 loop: CAWSVGGDRAATQYF. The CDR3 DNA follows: TGTGCCTGGAGTGTGGGTGGGGACAGGGCTGCGACCCAGTACTTC.

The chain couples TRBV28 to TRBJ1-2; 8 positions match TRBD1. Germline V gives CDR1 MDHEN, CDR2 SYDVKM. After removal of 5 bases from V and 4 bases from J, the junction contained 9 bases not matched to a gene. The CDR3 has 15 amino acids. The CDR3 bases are TGTGCCAGCAGTCCTCAGGACAGGGAAGCCTATGGCTACACCTTC. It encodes CASSPQDREAYGYTF.

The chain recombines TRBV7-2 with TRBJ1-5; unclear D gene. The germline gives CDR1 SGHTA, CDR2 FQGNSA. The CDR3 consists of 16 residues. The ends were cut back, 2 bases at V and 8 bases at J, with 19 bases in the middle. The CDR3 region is CASSLNRVGVSKPQHF. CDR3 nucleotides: TGTGCCAGCAGCTTAAATAGGGTCGGCGTGTCCAAGCCCCAGCATTTT.

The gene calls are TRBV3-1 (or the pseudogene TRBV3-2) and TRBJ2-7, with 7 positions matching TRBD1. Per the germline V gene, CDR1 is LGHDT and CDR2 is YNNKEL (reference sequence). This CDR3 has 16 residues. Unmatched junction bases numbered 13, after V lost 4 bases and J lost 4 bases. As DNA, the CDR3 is TGTGCCAGCAGCCCTCTGAGACAGGGTTCTTATTACGAGCAGTACTTC. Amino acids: CASSPLRQGSYYEQYF.

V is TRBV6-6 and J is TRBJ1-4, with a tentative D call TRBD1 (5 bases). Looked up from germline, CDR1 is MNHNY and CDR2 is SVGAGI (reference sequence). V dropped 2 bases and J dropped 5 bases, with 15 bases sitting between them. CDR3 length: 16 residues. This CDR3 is CASSYGTAPGNEKLFF. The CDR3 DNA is TGTGCCAGCAGTTACGGGACCGCCCCGGGGAATGAAAAACTGTTTTTT.

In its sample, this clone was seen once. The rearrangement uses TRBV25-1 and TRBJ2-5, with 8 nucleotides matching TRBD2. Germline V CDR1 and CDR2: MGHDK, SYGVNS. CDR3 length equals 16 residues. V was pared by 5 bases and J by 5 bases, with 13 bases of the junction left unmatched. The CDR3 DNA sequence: TGTGCCAGCAGTATAGGACTAGCCCGTGATACGGAGACCCAGTACTTC. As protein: CASSIGLARDTETQYF.

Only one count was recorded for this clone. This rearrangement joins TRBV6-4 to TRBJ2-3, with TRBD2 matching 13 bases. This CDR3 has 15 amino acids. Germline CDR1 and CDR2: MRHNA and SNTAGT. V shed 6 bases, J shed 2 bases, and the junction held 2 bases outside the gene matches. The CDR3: CASRGLAGSTDTQYF. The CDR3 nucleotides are TGTGCCAGCAGGGGACTAGCGGGGTCCACAGATACGCAGTATTTT.

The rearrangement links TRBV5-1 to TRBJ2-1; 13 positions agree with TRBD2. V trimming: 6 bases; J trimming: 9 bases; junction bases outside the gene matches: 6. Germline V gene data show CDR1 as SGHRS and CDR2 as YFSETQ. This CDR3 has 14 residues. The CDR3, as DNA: TGCGCCAGCAAACTAGCGGGAGGGCCGGGTGAGCAGTTCTTC. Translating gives CASKLAGGPGEQFF.

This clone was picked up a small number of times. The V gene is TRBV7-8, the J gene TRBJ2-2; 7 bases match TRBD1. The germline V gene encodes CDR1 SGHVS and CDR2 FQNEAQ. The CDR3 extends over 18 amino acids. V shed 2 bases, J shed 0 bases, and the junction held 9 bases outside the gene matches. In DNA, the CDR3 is TGTGCCAGCAGCTTACGGACAGGTTCCCACCCGAACACCGGGGAGCTGTTTTTT. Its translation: CASSLRTGSHPNTGELFF.

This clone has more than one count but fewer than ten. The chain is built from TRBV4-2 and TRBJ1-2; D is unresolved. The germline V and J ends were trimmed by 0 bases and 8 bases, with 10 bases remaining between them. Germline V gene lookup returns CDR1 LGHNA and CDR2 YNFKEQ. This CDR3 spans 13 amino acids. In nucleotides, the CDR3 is TGTGCCAGCAGCCAAGATTATGAGGGAGGCTACACCTTC. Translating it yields CASSQDYEGGYTF.

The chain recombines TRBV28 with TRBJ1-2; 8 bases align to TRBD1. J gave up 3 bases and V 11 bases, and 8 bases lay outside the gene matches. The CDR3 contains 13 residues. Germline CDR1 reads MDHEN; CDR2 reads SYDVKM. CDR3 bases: TGTGCCGCCTCGACAGGGGAGCACTATGGCTACACCTTC. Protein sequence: CAASTGEHYGYTF.

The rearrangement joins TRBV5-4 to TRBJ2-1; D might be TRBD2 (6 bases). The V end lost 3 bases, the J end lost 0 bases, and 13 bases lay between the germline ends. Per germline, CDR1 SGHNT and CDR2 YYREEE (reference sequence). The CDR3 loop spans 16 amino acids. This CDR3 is CASSSRDGSSYNEQFF. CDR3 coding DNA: TGTGCCAGCAGCTCAAGAGACGGGAGCTCCTACAATGAGCAGTTCTTC.

The CDR3 nucleotides are TGCGCCAGCAGCTTGGGGGGGCTCTCGCCTTACAATGAGCAGTTCTTC. Amino acid sequence: CASSLGGLSPYNEQFF. The chain links TRBV5-1 to TRBJ2-1; weak D call: TRBD1 (6 bases). Germline CDR1 SGHRS, CDR2 YFSETQ. Between the trimmed V and J ends, which lost 0 bases and 4 bases, there was a span of 14 bases. The CDR3 has 16 amino acids. Full variable domain (rest looked up from reference TRBV5-1 and TRBJ2-1): KAGVTQTPRYLIKTRGQQVTLSCSPISGHRSVSWYQQTPGQGLQFLFEYFSETQRNKGNFPGRFSGRQFSNSRSEMNVSTLELGDSALYLCASSLGGLSPYNEQFFGPGTRLTVL.

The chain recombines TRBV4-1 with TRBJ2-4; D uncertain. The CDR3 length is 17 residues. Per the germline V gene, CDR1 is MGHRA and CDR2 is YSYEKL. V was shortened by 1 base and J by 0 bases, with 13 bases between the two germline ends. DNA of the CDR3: TGCGCCAGCAGCCAAGTACTTGAGCGACGAGCCAAAAACATTCAGTACTTC. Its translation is CASSQVLERRAKNIQYF.

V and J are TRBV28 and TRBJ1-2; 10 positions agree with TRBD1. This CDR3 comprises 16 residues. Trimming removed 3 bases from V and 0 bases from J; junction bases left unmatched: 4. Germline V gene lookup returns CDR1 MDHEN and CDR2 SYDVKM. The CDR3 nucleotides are TGTGCCAGCAGTTTCGGGGACAGGGGATCTAACTATGGCTACACCTTC. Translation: CASSFGDRGSNYGYTF.

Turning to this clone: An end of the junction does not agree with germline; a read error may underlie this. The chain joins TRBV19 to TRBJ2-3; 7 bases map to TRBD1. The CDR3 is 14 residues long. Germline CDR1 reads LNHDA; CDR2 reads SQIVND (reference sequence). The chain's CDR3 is CASSQRQGTNTQYF. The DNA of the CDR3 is TGTGCCAGTAGTCAACGACAGGGCACAAATACGCAGTATTTT.